These 26 T cell receptor beta chains were all obtained from the same sample, sequenced in a study of post-analysis software for immune sequencing data. Study results and limitations: In patients, TRBV5-6, TRBV5-1 and TRBV20-1 belonged to four or five TRBV segments found more frequently than in controls.

Prepared TCR beta cDNA libraries contained unique molecular identifiers. TCRdb used MiXCR to reprocess the PCR reads, holding one entry per CDR3 protein. The sample carries about 260,000 distinct CDR3 sequences, less than 40% recorded once. These receptors' antigens are unknown. Input material: blood. These receptors were collected from a girl aged 10 to 17 with multiple sclerosis.

The CDR3 region has the DNA TGTGCCAGCAGCCAAGGAAGGGCTCTAGGAGCCGGGGAGCTGTTTTTT. This gives the protein CASSQGRALGAGELFF. The chain is built from TRBV3-1 and TRBJ2-2; no clear D gene. Between the trimmed V and J ends, which lost 1 base and 6 bases, there was a span of 15 bases. CDR1 is LGHDT and CDR2 is YNNKEL in the germline V gene (reference sequence). This CDR3 has 16 amino acids.

This clonotype was recorded at least ten times. The gene calls are TRBV15 and TRBJ2-5, with D possibly matching TRBD2 (5 bases). Trimming took 0 bases from V and 1 from J, leaving 9 bases between them. In germline, CDR1 is LNHNV, CDR2 YYDKDF (reference sequence). The CDR3 runs to 15 residues. The CDR3 loop reads CATSRDPGIQETQYF. CDR3 nucleotides: TGTGCCACCAGCAGAGATCCGGGAATCCAAGAGACCCAGTACTTC.

The table lists this clonotype with a few counts. The rearrangement joins TRBV20-1 to TRBJ2-5, with 8 bases aligning to TRBD2. J lost 2 bases, V lost 6 bases, and 14 bases had no gene match. The CDR3 consists of 16 residues. Per the germline V gene, CDR1 is DFQATT and CDR2 is SNEGSKA (reference sequence). The CDR3 sequence is CSASLLSGRRQETQYF. CDR3 nucleotides: TGCAGTGCCTCCCTTCTGAGCGGGAGAAGGCAAGAGACCCAGTACTTC.

Comments on this clonotype: A read error may explain this, as a much larger clone is one base away. V gene TRBV7-9 combines with J gene TRBJ2-7; 8 positions match TRBD2. The germline CDR1 and CDR2 sequences are SEHNR and FQNEAQ (reference sequence). This CDR3 spans 14 amino acids. With 7 bases clipped from V and 3 bases from J, the junction kept 8 bases outside the gene matches. CDR3 in amino acids: CASNRKSGGYEQYF. The CDR3 DNA follows: TGTGCCAGCAACAGAAAAAGCGGGGGCTACGAGCAGTACTTC.

The V gene is TRBV5-1, the J gene TRBJ2-5; D tentatively fits TRBD1 or TRBD2 (5 bases each). The V gene lost 0 bases and the J gene lost 11 bases, with 29 bases spanning the gap. CDR3 length: 18 residues. In germline, CDR1 is SGHRS, CDR2 YFSETQ. The CDR3 DNA follows: TGCGCCAGCAGCTTGGCCCCCGGGACCGGGAACAACGCTTGGGAGCAGTACTTC. Protein: CASSLAPGTGNNAWEQYF.

This clonotype was counted ten times or more. The chain couples TRBV6-2 or TRBV6-3 to TRBJ2-7; tentatively, D is TRBD1 or TRBD2 (5 bases each). The V end was cut by 6 bases, the J end by 6 bases, with 18 bases between. CDR3 length: 14 amino acids. Germline assignment: CDR1 MNHEY and CDR2 SVGEGT. CDR3 residues: CASSPGRDVFEQYF. The DNA of the CDR3 is TGTGCCAGCAGCCCCGGCAGGGACGTGTTCGAGCAGTACTTC.

This sequence joins TRBV20-1 and TRBJ2-3; 12 bases are shared with TRBD2. V shed 7 bases and J 2 bases; nucleotides not matched to a gene: 19. The germline V gene has CDR1 DFQATT and CDR2 SNEGSKA (reference sequence). This CDR3 spans 19 amino acids. In DNA form, the CDR3 reads TGCAGTGTTCTTGGAGTCCCCCCCCGACTAGCGGGAGACACAGATACGCAGTATTTT. Protein sequence: CSVLGVPPRLAGDTDTQYF.

In this sample, this clonotype turned up many times. The V gene is TRBV5-1, the J gene TRBJ2-1; 7 bases agree with TRBD2. The CDR3 extends over 14 amino acids. V gave up 2 bases and J gave up 5 bases; unmatched junction bases: 4. Germline assignment: CDR1 SGHRS and CDR2 YFSETQ. The CDR3 region is CASSFGTNHNEQFF. The CDR3 nucleotides read TGCGCCAGCAGCTTCGGGACTAATCACAATGAGCAGTTCTTC. Based on the CDR3 plus reference TRBV5-1 and TRBJ2-1, the full variable domain is KAGVTQTPRYLIKTRGQQVTLSCSPISGHRSVSWYQQTPGQGLQFLFEYFSETQRNKGNFPGRFSGRQFSNSRSEMNVSTLELGDSALYLCASSFGTNHNEQFFGPGTRLTVL.

The rearrangement uses TRBV11-2 and TRBJ2-1, with D hard to call. CDR1 is SGHAT, CDR2 FQNNGV, per germline. Deletions cut 2 bases from V and 8 bases from J, with 16 bases between. This CDR3 has 15 amino acids. This CDR3 is CASSLRLWARDEQFF. CDR3 nucleotide sequence: TGTGCCAGCAGCTTAAGGCTGTGGGCTAGGGATGAGCAGTTCTTC. The full variable domain, rest sourced from reference TRBV11-2 and TRBJ2-1, is EAGVAQSPRYKIIEKRQSVAFWCNPISGHATLYWYQQILGQGPKLLIQFQNNGVVDDSQLPKDRFSAERLKGVDSTLKIQPAKLEDSAVYLCASSLRLWARDEQFFGPGTRLTVL.

Remarks on this clonotype: This clone may be a read error of a much larger clone one base away. The genes are TRBV20-1 and TRBJ2-5; 12 bases line up with TRBD2. This CDR3 contains 14 residues. From germline, CDR1 is DFQATT and CDR2 SNEGSKA (reference sequence). V lost 8 bases to trimming and J lost 11 bases; unmatched junction nucleotides: 15. The chain's CDR3 is CSPTLAGGYNEQYF. The CDR3 DNA sequence: TGCAGTCCGACACTAGCGGGGGGTTACAATGAGCAGTACTTC.

This clonotype was recorded a few times. This rearrangement joins TRBV20-1 to TRBJ1-2; D is undetermined. CDR1 and CDR2 from the germline V gene are DFQATT and SNEGSKA (reference sequence). The CDR3 consists of 12 residues. V was cut by 3 bases and J by 4 bases, with 9 bases left in between. The CDR3 region has the DNA TGCAGTGCTAGCCAGAAACTCTATGGCTACACCTTC. Amino acid sequence: CSASQKLYGYTF.

The sample holds a few counts of this clonotype. The CDR3 DNA sequence: TGTGCCAGCAGCCAAGGACTAGCGGGGGGGCATGCCAATGAGCAGTTCTTC. Encoded protein: CASSQGLAGGHANEQFF. The J gene is TRBJ2-1, the V gene TRBV4-2, with 14 bases that match TRBD2. J lost 6 bases, V lost 1 base, and 5 bases had no gene match. Germline assignment: CDR1 LGHNA and CDR2 YNFKEQ. The CDR3 loop spans 17 amino acids.

About this clonotype: A much larger clone sits a single nucleotide away, making a read error possible. The chain employs TRBV12-3 or TRBV12-4 and TRBJ1-1, with D unclear. The CDR3 extends over 15 amino acids. Trimming removed 5 bases at V and 5 bases at J, with 18 bases between. The CDR3 bases are TGTGCCAGCAGTCTATCCCGGCGGGGAGGAACTGAAGCTTTCTTT. Protein sequence: CASSLSRRGGTEAFF.

This clonotype was seen many times. J is TRBJ2-1 and V is TRBV5-4; TRBD2 matches at 12 bases. Germline V gene sequence: CDR1 SGHNT, CDR2 YYREEE (reference sequence). Trimming removed 4 bases from V and 7 bases from J; junction bases left unmatched: 12. The CDR3 totals 17 residues. The CDR3 loop reads CASSTDRALAGGNEQFF. The DNA for the CDR3 is TGTGCCAGCAGCACGGACAGGGCGCTAGCGGGAGGGAATGAGCAGTTCTTC. Full variable domain (rest looked up from reference TRBV5-4 and TRBJ2-1): ETGVTQSPTHLIKTRGQQVTLRCSSQSGHNTVSWYQQALGQGPQFIFQYYREEENGRGNFPPRFSGLQFPNYSSELNVNALELDDSALYLCASSTDRALAGGNEQFFGPGTRLTVL.

This clonotype was found once. J is TRBJ2-1 and V is TRBV5-1; D could derive from TRBD1 or TRBD2 (5 bases each). Germline assignment: CDR1 SGHRS and CDR2 YFSETQ. CDR3 length: 13 residues. V lost 9 bases and J lost 7, with 17 bases in between. The CDR3 DNA sequence: TGCGCCACGGCCTTAGGGACGGTGAATGAGCAGTTCTTC. This encodes CATALGTVNEQFF.

The chain carries TRBV7-9 and TRBJ2-1; 8 nucleotides line up with TRBD1. This CDR3 region has 15 residues. The V segment lost 5 bases and the J segment 12 bases; nucleotides outside the gene matches: 15. The V gene's germline CDR1 is SEHNR and CDR2 FQNEAQ (reference sequence). For the CDR3, the DNA is TGTGCCAGCAGCCCGGGACAGGATCGTTTGTCGGGGCAGTTCTTC. The encoded protein is CASSPGQDRLSGQFF. Complete variable domain (other parts from reference TRBV7-9 and TRBJ2-1): DTGVSQNPRHKITKRGQNVTFRCDPISEHNRLYWYRQTLGQGPEFLTYFQNEAQLEKSRLLSDRFSAERPKGSFSTLEIQRTEQGDSAMYLCASSPGQDRLSGQFFGPGTRLTVL.

In this sample, this clonotype turned up a few times. Possible read error: a much larger clone is one base away. The gene calls are TRBV4-1 and TRBJ1-2; tentatively, D is TRBD1 (5 bases). The CDR3 runs to 19 residues. Per the germline V gene, CDR1 is MGHRA and CDR2 is YSYEKL. V gave up 3 bases and J gave up 4 bases, with 27 bases separating them. Written as DNA, the CDR3 is TGCGCCAGCAGCCATGTAAGGACGGGCAGGGACTATCTGACCTATGGCTACACCTTC. Protein product: CASSHVRTGRDYLTYGYTF.

This sequence joins TRBV12-3 or TRBV12-4 and TRBJ2-3, with D maybe TRBD2 (5 bases). This CDR3 comprises 12 residues. The V gene lost 1 base and the J gene lost 13 bases, with 12 bases spanning the gap. This CDR3 reads CASSLGGDAEYF. The CDR3 nucleotides read TGTGCCAGCAGTTTAGGGGGAGATGCGGAGTATTTT.

A note on this clonotype: A read error may produce the germline difference seen at one junction end. The rearrangement joins TRBV7-9 to TRBJ2-5; 12 nucleotides agree with TRBD2. CDR3 length: 16 amino acids. The germline V gene has CDR1 SEHNR and CDR2 FQNEAQ (reference sequence). The CDR3 here is CVSRSTRLAGDNEQYF. As DNA, the CDR3 is TGTGTCAGCAGATCAACCAGACTAGCGGGGGACAATGAGCAGTACTTC.

This clonotype was found a few times. The gene calls are TRBV7-2 and TRBJ1-1, with 9 bases that match TRBD1. The V gene end was trimmed by 3 bases and the J gene end by 1 base; junction bases not matched to a gene: 6. Germline V gene lookup returns CDR1 SGHTA and CDR2 FQGNSA. The CDR3 has 16 amino acids. The CDR3 region has the DNA TGTGCCAGCAGCTTCGGACAGGGGTGGGCGAACACTGAAGCTTTCTTT. Translating it yields CASSFGQGWANTEAFF.

This clonotype was seen at least ten times. The chain carries TRBV10-3 and TRBJ1-4; D possibly corresponds to TRBD1 (5 bases). This CDR3 is built from 15 residues. Germline V gives CDR1 ENHRY, CDR2 SYGVKD. V was trimmed by 10 bases and J by 0 bases, leaving 15 bases between them. CDR3 DNA: TGTGCCACCAGCGGGGCGTCAACAACTAATGAAAAACTGTTTTTT. Protein sequence: CATSGASTTNEKLFF.

This chain links TRBV29-1 with TRBJ1-1; D gene unclear. From germline, CDR1 is SQVTM and CDR2 ANQGSEA. The CDR3 loop spans 14 amino acids. Trimming removed 4 bases at V and 4 bases at J, with 16 bases between. The CDR3 loop is CSVVGLRVGTEAFF. The CDR3 DNA reads TGCAGCGTTGTAGGTCTTCGGGTGGGCACTGAAGCTTTCTTT.

This rearrangement joins TRBV19 to TRBJ1-2; 7 nucleotides line up with TRBD1. There are 15 residues in the CDR3. Germline CDR1 reads LNHDA; CDR2 reads SQIVND (reference sequence). J was trimmed by 6 bases and V by 5 bases; bases with no gene match: 12. CDR3 sequence reads: CASSSALGGGHGYTF. The CDR3 bases are TGTGCCAGTAGTTCAGCCCTAGGGGGCGGTCATGGCTACACCTTC.

This clonotype was picked up a small number of times. The rearrangement joins TRBV10-3 to TRBJ2-7; 13 bases line up with TRBD2. Germline-derived CDR1 and CDR2 are ENHRY and SYGVKD. The CDR3 runs to 13 residues. With 6 bases clipped from V and 7 bases from J, the junction kept 3 bases outside the gene matches. The CDR3 DNA is TGTGCCATCAGGGGACTAGCGGGGAATGAGCAGTACTTC. Encoded protein: CAIRGLAGNEQYF.

This sequence joins TRBV30 and TRBJ1-1; D may be TRBD1 (6 bases). Trimming took off 3 bases at V and 5 bases at J, with 13 bases between the two ends. This CDR3 has 13 amino acids. Germline assignment: CDR1 GTSNPN and CDR2 SVGIG (reference sequence). As DNA, the CDR3 is TGTGCCTGGAGACAGGGCAAAATGACTGAAGCTTTCTTT. This encodes CAWRQGKMTEAFF.

The count of this clonotype is one. The CDR3 loop is CSALPQGVNYGYTF. The CDR3 DNA sequence: TGCAGTGCTCTCCCGCAGGGCGTAAACTATGGCTACACCTTC. This chain joins TRBV20-1 and TRBJ1-2, with TRBD1 as a possible D gene (5 bases). There are 14 residues in the CDR3. With 5 bases removed from V and 2 bases from J, the gap between germline ends came to 15 bases. Germline V gene data show CDR1 as DFQATT and CDR2 as SNEGSKA (reference sequence).